This TCR beta chain was profiled in a study of T-cell reconstitution after alpha-beta-depleted transplantation in children (dated by TCRdb to between 2015 and 2016). About the full investigation: Using TCR repertoire profiling, the study followed T-cell immune reconstitution in a quantitative way in children after TCRalphabeta/CD19-depleted allogeneic hematopoietic cell transplantation.

This clonotype was counted at least ten times. Its specific antigen is unknown. No per-base quality is available; no much larger clone lies one base away. Library preparation was by PCR. This sample was sequenced with an Illumina HiSeq 2500. TCR libraries were prepared with molecular barcoding, using unique molecular identifiers to normalize TCRbeta repertoire quantification. In-frame beta chains were kept once TCRdb had trimmed the public reads at Q25 with fastp and called clones with MiXCR. Rows are combined by CDR3 protein, so each entry shows the most common genes and DNA. The sample table lists roughly 590,000 distinct CDR3 sequences, around a sixth of them with a count of one. The top ten clones comprise under 1.2% of the sample. At the junction V is shortened by 5 bases and J by 4 bases, with 11 bases in between. In the germline V gene, CDR1 corresponds to MNHEY and CDR2 to SVGEGT. The CDR3 spans 13 residues, from the cysteine through the phenylalanine. The retained sequence is limited to the CDR3, 39 bases, with the frame set at the first base.

This TCR came from a human donor who donated a stem cell graft to a child with acute myeloid leukemia. Sequencing was performed on PBMCs from the stem cell graft donor, taken from the stem cell graft. This receptor chain uses TRBV6-2 or TRBV6-3 and TRBJ1-2, with no confidently assigned D gene. The CDR3 loop reads CASSPERFYGYTF. The DNA sequence is given as TGTGCCAGCAGTCCCGAGAGATTCTATGGCTACACCTTC.